These 25 T cell receptor beta chains came from one sample sequenced in a study of PD-1 blockade in classical Hodgkin lymphoma. The protocol was immunoSEQ multiplex PCR, while the TCRdb copy is restricted to in-frame clones and leaves out a portion. The repertoire holds about 15,000 clones, with around 90% as singletons. Time point meaning: newly diagnosed, previously untreated cHL patient sample. The sequencing input was peripheral blood mononuclear cells (PBMCs). The origin of the receptors is a human donor with classical Hodgkin lymphoma.

The chain links TRBV4-2 to TRBJ2-5; tentatively, D is TRBD1 (5 bases). Germline CDR1 reads LGHNA; CDR2 reads YNFKEQ. The CDR3 sequence is 17 residues long. V was clipped by 4 bases and J by 0 bases, with 18 bases between them. The CDR3 bases are TGTGCCAGCAGCCCGCGGATGCAGGGTAGTTACCAAGAGACCCAGTACTTC. Residues: CASSPRMQGSYQETQYF.

The chain links TRBV6-4 to TRBJ1-5, with D hard to call. Germline V gene lookup returns CDR1 MRHNA and CDR2 SNTAGT. This CDR3 contains 13 residues. Trimming took 7 bases from V and 3 from J, leaving 10 bases between them. CDR3 DNA sequence: TGTGCCAGCATCCGGGTATCCAATCAGCCCCAGCATTTT. Residues: CASIRVSNQPQHF.

The CDR3 protein is CAIRGGQNRTYEQYF. For the CDR3, the DNA is TGCGCCATCCGCGGGGGGCAGAACAGAACCTACGAGCAGTACTTC. This sequence joins TRBV10-2 and TRBJ2-7; 8 bases fit TRBD2. The CDR3 loop spans 15 amino acids. Losses at the gene ends were 10 bases for V and 2 bases for J; bases not matched to a gene: 13. Germline assignment: CDR1 WSHSY and CDR2 SAAADI.

The chain recombines TRBV28 with TRBJ2-1; TRBD2 matches at 7 bases. Germline V gene data show CDR1 as MDHEN and CDR2 as SYDVKM. The CDR3 has 14 residues. After removal of 3 bases from V and 4 bases from J, the junction contained 3 bases not matched to a gene. The chain's CDR3 is CASSLGGVYNEQFF. The CDR3 nucleotides are TGTGCCAGCAGTTTGGGAGGGGTTTACAATGAGCAGTTCTTC.

The J gene is TRBJ2-7, the V gene TRBV19, with TRBD2 matching over 11 bases. Germline V gene data show CDR1 as LNHDA and CDR2 as SQIVND (reference sequence). J lost 2 bases, V lost 1 base, and 4 bases had no gene match. The CDR3 loop spans 16 amino acids. The CDR3 DNA reads TGTGCCAGTAGTATAGGAAGACTAGCGGGAACCTACGAGCAGTACTTC. Protein product: CASSIGRLAGTYEQYF.

The table lists this clone with a count of one. The chain carries TRBV25-1 and TRBJ1-2, with a weak D call TRBD1 (5 bases). Trimming removed 5 bases from V and 7 bases from J, with 17 bases in between. CDR3 length: 14 amino acids. Germline V lookup: CDR1 MGHDK, CDR2 SYGVNS. CDR3 residues: CASSYSLGAGGYTF. For the CDR3, the DNA is TGTGCCAGCAGTTATAGCTTAGGGGCCGGTGGCTACACCTTC.

This chain links TRBV25-1 with TRBJ1-6; D gene uncertain. V was clipped by 5 bases and J by 3 bases, with 5 bases between them. Germline V gene sequence: CDR1 MGHDK, CDR2 SYGVNS. This CDR3 contains 13 residues. The CDR3 region is CASSYSYNSPLHF. The CDR3 DNA follows: TGTGCCAGCAGTTACAGCTATAATTCACCCCTCCACTTT.

The rearrangement joins TRBV7-9 to TRBJ1-2; D gene ambiguous. The CDR3 loop spans 12 amino acids. Trimming took off 1 base at V and 2 bases at J, with 2 bases between the two ends. Germline V gene lookup returns CDR1 SEHNR and CDR2 FQNEAQ (reference sequence). The CDR3 DNA follows: TGTGCCAGCAGCTTAGGGAACTATGGCTACACCTTC. The encoded protein is CASSLGNYGYTF.

The chain carries TRBV15 and TRBJ1-5, with D possibly matching TRBD1 (5 bases). The CDR3 length is 18 residues. Germline-derived CDR1 and CDR2 are LNHNV and YYDKDF (reference sequence). Deletions cut 2 bases from V and 1 base from J, with 18 bases between. For the CDR3, the DNA is TGTGCCACCAGCAGACAACCCGGGGGGAGTAACAGCAATCAGCCCCAGCATTTT. This codes for CATSRQPGGSNSNQPQHF. Filled out from reference TRBV15 and TRBJ1-5, the complete variable domain reads DAMVIQNPRYQVTQFGKPVTLSCSQTLNHNVMYWYQQKSSQAPKLLFHYYDKDFNNEADTPDNFQSRRPNTSFCFLDIRSPGLGDTAMYLCATSRQPGGSNSNQPQHFGDGTRLSIL.

The chain has TRBV14 and TRBJ2-1; either TRBD1 or TRBD2 may supply D (5 bases each). The CDR3 totals 12 residues. V lost 4 bases to trimming and J lost 15 bases, with 16 bases between them. Germline loops: CDR1 SGHDN, CDR2 FVKESK. CDR3 residues: CASSRGTPLWFF. The CDR3 DNA reads as TGTGCCAGCAGCCGAGGGACGCCCTTATGGTTCTTC.

The sample holds one count of this clone. This chain uses TRBV6-4 with TRBJ2-3; 11 nucleotides match TRBD2. CDR1 is MRHNA and CDR2 is SNTAGT in the germline V gene. V lost 5 bases, J lost 5 bases, and 3 bases stayed unmatched. CDR3 length: 14 amino acids. CDR3 coding DNA: TGTGCCAGCAGTTCCGGGACTAGCGGAGATACGCAGTATTTT. The encoded protein is CASSSGTSGDTQYF.

The chain uses TRBV30 and TRBJ1-5, with TRBD1 matching over 7 bases. Germline-derived CDR1 and CDR2 are GTSNPN and SVGIG (reference sequence). V was clipped by 0 bases and J by 3 bases; unmatched bases: 5. There are 15 residues in the CDR3. In nucleotides, the CDR3 is TGTGCCTGGAGTGTGGGGACAGCCTACAATCAGCCCCAGCATTTT. It yields the protein CAWSVGTAYNQPQHF.

The V call is TRBV4-3, the J call TRBJ1-4; weak D call: TRBD1 (5 bases). CDR1 LGHNA and CDR2 YSLEER come from the germline V gene. The CDR3 loop spans 16 amino acids. V was pared by 4 bases and J by 2 bases, with 14 bases between. CDR3 sequence reads: CASSLGLAGTNEKLFF. DNA for the CDR3: TGCGCCAGCAGCCTTGGACTCGCAGGGACTAATGAAAAACTGTTTTTT.

This chain connects TRBV7-8 to TRBJ2-7; TRBD2 agrees at 15 bases. Germline CDR1 SGHVS, CDR2 FQNEAQ. Unmatched junction bases numbered 8, after V lost 5 bases and J lost 6 bases. This CDR3 has 16 amino acids. The CDR3 DNA reads as TGTGCCAGCAGCACCGGACTAGCGGGAGGGGTGGGCGAGCAGTACTTC. Translation gives CASSTGLAGGVGEQYF.

V and J are TRBV6-1 and TRBJ2-1; 12 bases are shared with TRBD2. Germline-derived CDR1 and CDR2 are MNHNS and SASEGT. V lost 4 bases, J lost 3 bases, and 1 base stayed unmatched. CDR3 size: 15 residues. For the CDR3, the DNA is TGTGCCAGCAGTGGGGGACTAGCGGGCTACAATGAGCAGTTCTTC. It codes for CASSGGLAGYNEQFF.

The chain links TRBV7-2 to TRBJ1-1; D is unresolved. The germline V gene encodes CDR1 SGHTA and CDR2 FQGNSA. The V end lost 1 base, the J end lost 7 bases, and 10 bases lay between the germline ends. This CDR3 has 13 amino acids. The CDR3 nucleotides read TGTGCCAGCAGCTTAGGGGCGCCGGGTGAAGCTTTCTTT. Encoded protein: CASSLGAPGEAFF. Looking up the rest from reference TRBV7-2 and TRBJ1-1 gives the full variable domain: GAGVSQSPSNKVTEKGKDVELRCDPISGHTALYWYRQSLGQGLEFLIYFQGNSAPDKSGLPSDRFSAERTGGSVSTLTIQRTQQEDSAVYLCASSLGAPGEAFFGQGTRLTVV.

This clone has more than one count but fewer than ten. The chain links TRBV5-1 to TRBJ1-2; 8 bases map to TRBD1. Losses at the gene ends were 3 bases for V and 6 bases for J; bases not matched to a gene: 10. The CDR3 extends over 15 amino acids. Germline V lookup: CDR1 SGHRS, CDR2 YFSETQ. CDR3 region: CASSSRPGTGDGYTF. For the CDR3, the DNA is TGCGCCAGCAGCTCCCGTCCCGGGACAGGAGATGGCTACACCTTC. Full variable domain (rest looked up from reference TRBV5-1 and TRBJ1-2): KAGVTQTPRYLIKTRGQQVTLSCSPISGHRSVSWYQQTPGQGLQFLFEYFSETQRNKGNFPGRFSGRQFSNSRSEMNVSTLELGDSALYLCASSSRPGTGDGYTFGSGTRLTVV.

The J gene is TRBJ2-7, the V gene TRBV7-2; tentatively, D is TRBD1 (5 bases). The CDR3 is 14 residues long. The germline CDR1 and CDR2 sequences are SGHTA and FQGNSA. Trimming stripped 4 bases from V and 3 bases from J, with 13 bases between. The CDR3 bases are TGTGCCAGCAGCTCACAGGTCTCAAGCTACGAGCAGTACTTC. Translating it yields CASSSQVSSYEQYF.

The genes are TRBV6-5 and TRBJ1-4; D is perhaps TRBD1 (5 bases). The CDR3 totals 16 residues. Germline V gene sequence: CDR1 MNHEY, CDR2 SVGAGI. Trimming removed 0 bases from V and 8 bases from J, with 16 bases in between. The CDR3 DNA is TGTGCCAGCAGTTACTCGGGGCCGGGGTCGGGCGAAAAACTGTTTTTT. This codes for CASSYSGPGSGEKLFF.

V is TRBV9 and J is TRBJ2-1; no definite D call. Germline V CDR1 and CDR2: SGDLS, YYNGEE. Trimming left V 4 bases short and J 6 bases short, with 14 bases between. The CDR3 is 14 amino acids. CDR3 residues: CASSPPPQFNEQFF. CDR3 nucleotides: TGTGCCAGCAGCCCCCCTCCCCAGTTCAATGAGCAGTTCTTC.

J is TRBJ1-1 and V is TRBV27; TRBD1 matches 11 bases. Germline V CDR1 and CDR2: MNHEY, SMNVEV (reference sequence). CDR3 length equals 15 residues. Trimming took 3 bases from V and 4 from J; bases not matched to a gene: 4. The CDR3 is CASSLVGQGGTEAFF. The CDR3 bases are TGTGCCAGCAGTTTGGTGGGACAGGGGGGCACTGAAGCTTTCTTT.

The rearrangement links TRBV18 to TRBJ2-2, with 7 bases identical to TRBD1. V lost 8 bases and J lost 3; bases outside the gene matches: 3. CDR1 and CDR2 from the germline V gene are KGHSH and LQKENI. The CDR3 loop spans 13 amino acids. This chain's CDR3 is CASRGQDTGELFF. The CDR3 coding sequence is TGTGCCAGCCGCGGACAGGACACCGGGGAGCTGTTTTTT.

The CDR3 loop reads CASSARTGGNNEQFF. The CDR3 nucleotides are TGTGCCAGCAGTGCCCGGACAGGGGGGAACAATGAGCAGTTCTTC. This chain connects TRBV6-1 to TRBJ2-1, with 10 bases that match TRBD1. The CDR3 is made up of 15 amino acids. Germline CDR1 MNHNS, CDR2 SASEGT. The V and J ends lost 4 bases and 5 bases, in that order; junction bases with no gene match: 5.

This sequence joins TRBV15 and TRBJ1-1; 7 bases match TRBD1. With 6 bases clipped from V and 1 base from J, the junction kept 5 bases outside the gene matches. Germline V CDR1 and CDR2: LNHNV, YYDKDF (reference sequence). The CDR3 extends over 14 amino acids. The CDR3 DNA reads as TGTGCCACCAGTCCGGGGACAGCGAACACTGAAGCTTTCTTT. It yields the protein CATSPGTANTEAFF.

V and J are TRBV6-1 and TRBJ2-7, with 8 nucleotides matching TRBD1. Losses at the gene ends were 0 bases for V and 3 bases for J; bases not matched to a gene: 4. Germline V lookup: CDR1 MNHNS, CDR2 SASEGT. The CDR3 consists of 15 residues. CDR3 in amino acids: CASSEARDRYYEQYF. DNA of the CDR3: TGTGCCAGCAGTGAAGCCCGGGACAGGTACTACGAGCAGTACTTC.